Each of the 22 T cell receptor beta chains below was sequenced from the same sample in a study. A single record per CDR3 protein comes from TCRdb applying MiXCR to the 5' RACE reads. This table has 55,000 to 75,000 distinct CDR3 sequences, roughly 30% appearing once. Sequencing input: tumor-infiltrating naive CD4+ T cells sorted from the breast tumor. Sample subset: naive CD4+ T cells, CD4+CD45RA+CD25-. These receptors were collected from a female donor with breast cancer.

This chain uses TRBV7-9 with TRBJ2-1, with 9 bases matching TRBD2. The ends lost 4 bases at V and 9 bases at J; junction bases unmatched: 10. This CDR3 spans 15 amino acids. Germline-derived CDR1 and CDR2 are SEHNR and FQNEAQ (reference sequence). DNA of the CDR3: TGTGCCAGCAGCTACTCTAGCGGGGCCGGGGGTGAGCAGTTCTTC. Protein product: CASSYSSGAGGEQFF.

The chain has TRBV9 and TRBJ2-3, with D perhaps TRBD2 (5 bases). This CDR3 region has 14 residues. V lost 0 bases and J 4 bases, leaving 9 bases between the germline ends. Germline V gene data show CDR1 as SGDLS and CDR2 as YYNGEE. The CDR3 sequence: CASSVAGSADTQYF. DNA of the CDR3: TGTGCCAGCAGCGTAGCGGGATCGGCAGATACGCAGTATTTT.

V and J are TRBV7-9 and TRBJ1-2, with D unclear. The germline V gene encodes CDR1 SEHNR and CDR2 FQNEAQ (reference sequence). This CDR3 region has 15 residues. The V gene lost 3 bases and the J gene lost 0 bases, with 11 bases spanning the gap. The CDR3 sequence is CASSLNDASNYGYTF. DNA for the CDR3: TGTGCCAGCAGCTTGAACGACGCTTCTAACTATGGCTACACCTTC.

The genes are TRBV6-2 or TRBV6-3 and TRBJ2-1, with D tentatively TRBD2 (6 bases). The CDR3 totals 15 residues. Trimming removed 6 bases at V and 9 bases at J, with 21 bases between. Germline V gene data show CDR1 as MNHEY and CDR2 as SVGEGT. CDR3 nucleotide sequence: TGTGCCAGCAGCCCACATGCGGGAACTCGGGTTGAGCAGTTCTTC. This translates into CASSPHAGTRVEQFF.

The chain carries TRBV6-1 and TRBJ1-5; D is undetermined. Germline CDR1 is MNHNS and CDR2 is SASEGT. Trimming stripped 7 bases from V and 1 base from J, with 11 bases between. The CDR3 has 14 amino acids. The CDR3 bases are TGTGCCAGCAAGGAGAGCGAGAGCAATCAGCCCCAGCATTTT. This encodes CASKESESNQPQHF.

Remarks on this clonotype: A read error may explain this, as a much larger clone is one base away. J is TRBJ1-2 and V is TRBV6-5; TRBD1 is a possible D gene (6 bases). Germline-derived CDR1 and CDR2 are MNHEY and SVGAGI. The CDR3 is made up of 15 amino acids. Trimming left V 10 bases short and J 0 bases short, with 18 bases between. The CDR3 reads CANRKGGGTNYGYTF. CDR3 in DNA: TGTGCCAACCGTAAAGGGGGTGGAACTAACTATGGCTACACCTTC.

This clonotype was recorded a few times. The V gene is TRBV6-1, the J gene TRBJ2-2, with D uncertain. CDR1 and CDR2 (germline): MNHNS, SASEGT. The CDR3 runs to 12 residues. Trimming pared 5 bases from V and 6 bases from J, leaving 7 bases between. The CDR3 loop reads CASSFYPGELFF. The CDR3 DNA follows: TGTGCCAGCAGTTTTTACCCCGGGGAGCTGTTTTTT.

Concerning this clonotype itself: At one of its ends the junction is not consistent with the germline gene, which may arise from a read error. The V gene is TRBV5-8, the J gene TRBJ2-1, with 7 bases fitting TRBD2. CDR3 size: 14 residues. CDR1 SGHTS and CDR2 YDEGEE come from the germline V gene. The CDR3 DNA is TGTGCCAGCAGCGAAGGACTAGTCTACAACGAGCAGTTCTTC. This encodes CASSEGLVYNEQFF.

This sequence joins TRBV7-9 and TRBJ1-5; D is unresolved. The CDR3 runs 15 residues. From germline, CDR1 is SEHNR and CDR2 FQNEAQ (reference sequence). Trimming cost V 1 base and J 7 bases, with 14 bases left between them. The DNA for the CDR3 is TGTGCCAGCAGCTTAGAGGGTCAGATTGGACAGCCCCAGCATTTT. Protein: CASSLEGQIGQPQHF.

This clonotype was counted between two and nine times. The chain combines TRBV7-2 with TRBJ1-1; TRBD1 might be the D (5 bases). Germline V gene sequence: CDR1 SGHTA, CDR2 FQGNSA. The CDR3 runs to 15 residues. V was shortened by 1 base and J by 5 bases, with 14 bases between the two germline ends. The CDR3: CASSLEAGKGTEAFF. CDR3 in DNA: TGTGCCAGCAGCTTAGAGGCAGGGAAGGGGACTGAAGCTTTCTTT. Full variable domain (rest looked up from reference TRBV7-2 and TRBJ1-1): GAGVSQSPSNKVTEKGKDVELRCDPISGHTALYWYRQSLGQGLEFLIYFQGNSAPDKSGLPSDRFSAERTGGSVSTLTIQRTQQEDSAVYLCASSLEAGKGTEAFFGQGTRLTVV.

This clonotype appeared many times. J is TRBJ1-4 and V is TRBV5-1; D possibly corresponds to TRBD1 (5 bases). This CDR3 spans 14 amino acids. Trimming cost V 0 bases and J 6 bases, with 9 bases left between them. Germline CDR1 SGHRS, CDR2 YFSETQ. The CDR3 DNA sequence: TGCGCCAGCAGCTTGGTTGAAGGGGATGAAAAACTGTTTTTT. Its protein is CASSLVEGDEKLFF. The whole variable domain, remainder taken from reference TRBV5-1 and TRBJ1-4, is KAGVTQTPRYLIKTRGQQVTLSCSPISGHRSVSWYQQTPGQGLQFLFEYFSETQRNKGNFPGRFSGRQFSNSRSEMNVSTLELGDSALYLCASSLVEGDEKLFFGSGTQLSVL.

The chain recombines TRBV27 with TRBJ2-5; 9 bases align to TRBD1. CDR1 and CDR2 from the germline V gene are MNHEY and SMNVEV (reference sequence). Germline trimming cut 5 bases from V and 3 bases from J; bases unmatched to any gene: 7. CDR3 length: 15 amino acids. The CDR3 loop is CASSLTGGFEETQYF. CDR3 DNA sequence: TGTGCCAGCAGTCTGACAGGGGGATTCGAAGAGACCCAGTACTTC.

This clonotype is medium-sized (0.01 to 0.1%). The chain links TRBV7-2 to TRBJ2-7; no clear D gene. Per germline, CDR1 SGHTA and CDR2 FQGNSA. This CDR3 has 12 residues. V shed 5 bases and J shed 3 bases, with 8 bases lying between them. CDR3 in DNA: TGTGCCAGCAGCCCCACCTTCTACGAGCAGTACTTC. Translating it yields CASSPTFYEQYF.

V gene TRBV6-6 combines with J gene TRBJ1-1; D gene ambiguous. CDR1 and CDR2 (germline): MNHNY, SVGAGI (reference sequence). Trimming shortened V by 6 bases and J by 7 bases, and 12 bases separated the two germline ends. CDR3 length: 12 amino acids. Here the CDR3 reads CASSSDGVEAFF. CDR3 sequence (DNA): TGTGCCAGCAGCTCCGACGGGGTTGAAGCTTTCTTT.

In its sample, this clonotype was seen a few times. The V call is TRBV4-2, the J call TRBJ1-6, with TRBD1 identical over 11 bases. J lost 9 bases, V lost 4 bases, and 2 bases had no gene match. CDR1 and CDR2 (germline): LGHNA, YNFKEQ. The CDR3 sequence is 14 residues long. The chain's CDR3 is CASSPGTGGSPLHF. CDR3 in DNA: TGTGCCAGCAGCCCAGGGACAGGGGGTTCACCCCTCCACTTT.

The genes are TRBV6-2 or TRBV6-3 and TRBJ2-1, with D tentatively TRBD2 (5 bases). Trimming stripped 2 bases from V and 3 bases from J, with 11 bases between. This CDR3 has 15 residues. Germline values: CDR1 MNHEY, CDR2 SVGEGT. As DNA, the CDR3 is TGTGCCAGCAGTTACGTGTCGGGAAACTACAATGAGCAGTTCTTC. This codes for CASSYVSGNYNEQFF.

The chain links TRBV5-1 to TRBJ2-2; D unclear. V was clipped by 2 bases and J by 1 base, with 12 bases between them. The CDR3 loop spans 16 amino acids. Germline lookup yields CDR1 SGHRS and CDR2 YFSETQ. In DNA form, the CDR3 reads TGCGCCAGCAGCTTAGGCTTGGCCATGAACACCGGGGAGCTGTTTTTT. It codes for CASSLGLAMNTGELFF.

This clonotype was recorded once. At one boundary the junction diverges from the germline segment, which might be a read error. CDR3 bases: TGCGCCTGGACAGGACAGGGGGTTTTGAACACTGAAGCTTTCTTT. Translated, it gives CAWTGQGVLNTEAFF. The genes are TRBV30 and TRBJ1-1; 10 positions agree with TRBD1. This CDR3 spans 15 amino acids. Germline CDR1 and CDR2: GTSNPN and SVGIG (reference sequence).

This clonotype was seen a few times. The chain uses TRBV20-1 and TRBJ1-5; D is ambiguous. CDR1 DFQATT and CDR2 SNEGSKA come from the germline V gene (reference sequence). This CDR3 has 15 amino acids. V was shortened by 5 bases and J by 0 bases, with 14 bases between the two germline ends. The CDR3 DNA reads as TGCAGTGCTTTACGGACGGACTATAGCAATCAGCCCCAGCATTTT. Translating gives CSALRTDYSNQPQHF.

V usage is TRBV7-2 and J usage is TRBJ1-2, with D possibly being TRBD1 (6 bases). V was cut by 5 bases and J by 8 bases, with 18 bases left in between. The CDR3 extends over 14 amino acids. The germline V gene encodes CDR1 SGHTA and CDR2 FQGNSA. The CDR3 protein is CASSKAGGARGYTF. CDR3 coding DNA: TGTGCCAGCAGCAAAGCGGGGGGCGCAAGGGGCTACACCTTC.

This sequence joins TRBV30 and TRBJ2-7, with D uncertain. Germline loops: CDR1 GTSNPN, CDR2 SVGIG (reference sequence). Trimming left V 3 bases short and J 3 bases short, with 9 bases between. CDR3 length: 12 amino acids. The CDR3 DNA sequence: TGTGCCTGGAGCGGCGGAAACTACGAGCAGTACTTC. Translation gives CAWSGGNYEQYF.

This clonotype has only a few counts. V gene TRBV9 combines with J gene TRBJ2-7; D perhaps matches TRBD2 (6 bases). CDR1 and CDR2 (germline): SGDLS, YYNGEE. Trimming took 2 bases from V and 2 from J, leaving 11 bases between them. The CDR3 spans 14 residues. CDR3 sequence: CASSVSGGPYEQYF. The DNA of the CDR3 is TGTGCCAGCAGCGTTAGCGGAGGACCCTACGAGCAGTACTTC.